The 9 T cell receptor beta chains given below trace back to one sample, sequenced in a study of blood T cell repertoires in COVID-19. Produced via immunoSEQ multiplex PCR; TCRdb's table is partial and in-frame only. The sample carries 75,000 to 95,000 clones, around 80% recorded once. Sequencing was done on a sample of peripheral blood. The receptors here all came from a man aged 60 to 69 with acute or convalescent COVID-19.

CDR3 residues: CASSLASGQGVINYGYTF. CDR3 sequence (DNA): TGTGCCAGCAGCTTGGCGTCGGGACAGGGGGTGATTAACTATGGCTACACCTTC. This chain uses TRBV5-4 with TRBJ1-2; 11 nucleotides agree with TRBD1. Germline assignment: CDR1 SGHNT and CDR2 YYREEE (reference sequence). The CDR3 runs 18 residues. The ends lost 0 bases at V and 1 base at J; junction bases unmatched: 8.

This clone has a handful of counts. This chain joins TRBV9 and TRBJ2-1, with no clear D. V was cut by 0 bases and J by 8 bases, with 15 bases left in between. Per germline, CDR1 SGDLS and CDR2 YYNGEE. The CDR3 is 15 residues long. CDR3 nucleotide sequence: TGTGCCAGCAGCGTAGCAGGCGTCCCGGTCGATGAGCAGTTCTTC. It yields the protein CASSVAGVPVDEQFF.

This rearrangement joins TRBV2 to TRBJ2-2; 7 bases fit TRBD1. The CDR3 consists of 16 residues. Germline V gene lookup returns CDR1 SNHLY and CDR2 FYNNEI. Unmatched junction bases numbered 10, after V lost 7 bases and J lost 2 bases. DNA of the CDR3: TGTGCCAGCAAGCCTCCGGGACAGACTAACACCGGGGAGCTGTTTTTT. The encoded protein is CASKPPGQTNTGELFF.

V usage is TRBV27 and J usage is TRBJ2-1; D not certain. The CDR3 is 14 residues long. The germline V gene encodes CDR1 MNHEY and CDR2 SMNVEV (reference sequence). V was clipped by 0 bases and J by 7 bases, with 10 bases between them. In DNA, the CDR3 is TGTGCCAGCAGTTTATCGGGCCCTTCAAATGAGCAGTTCTTC. Its protein is CASSLSGPSNEQFF.

This clone was recorded a few times. The chain links TRBV5-1 to TRBJ2-7; perhaps TRBD2 as D (5 bases). Germline CDR1 SGHRS, CDR2 YFSETQ. This CDR3 has 14 residues. V lost 2 bases and J 6 bases, leaving 15 bases between the germline ends. CDR3 sequence (DNA): TGCGCCAGCAGCTTTGATTGGAGGCCCACCGAGCAGTACTTC. This codes for CASSFDWRPTEQYF.

The rearrangement uses TRBV5-8 and TRBJ1-2; TRBD1 matches 9 bases. The CDR3 sequence is 14 residues long. V was clipped by 4 bases and J by 4 bases; unmatched bases: 5. Germline V gene sequence: CDR1 SGHTS, CDR2 YDEGEE. CDR3 in amino acids: CASSPQDRGYGYTF. CDR3 in DNA: TGTGCCAGCAGCCCCCAGGACAGGGGCTATGGCTACACCTTC. The full variable domain, its missing parts supplied by reference TRBV5-8 and TRBJ1-2, is EAGVTQSPTHLIKTRGQQATLRCSPISGHTSVYWYQQALGLGLQFLLWYDEGEERNRGNFPPRFSGRQFPNYSSELNVNALELEDSALYLCASSPQDRGYGYTFGSGTRLTVV.

The chain has TRBV4-2 and TRBJ1-2; 7 bases are shared with TRBD1. Germline CDR1 LGHNA, CDR2 YNFKEQ. The ends lost 2 bases at V and 3 bases at J; junction bases unmatched: 6. This CDR3 comprises 15 residues. The CDR3: CASSQHTGADYGYTF. The DNA for the CDR3 is TGTGCCAGCAGCCAACATACAGGGGCGGACTATGGCTACACCTTC.

The chain employs TRBV10-3 and TRBJ2-1, with 7 bases aligning to TRBD2. The CDR3 has 14 residues. CDR1 ENHRY and CDR2 SYGVKD come from the germline V gene. J lost 5 bases, V lost 1 base, and 2 bases had no gene match. The CDR3 here is CAISELTSHNEQFF. CDR3 sequence (DNA): TGTGCCATCAGTGAGTTGACTAGCCACAATGAGCAGTTCTTC.

The CDR3, as DNA: TGTGCCAGCAGTGTAGAGCAGGGCAATCAGCCCCAGCATTTT. Amino acids: CASSVEQGNQPQHF. The rearrangement uses TRBV2 and TRBJ1-5; D is undetermined. The V gene's germline CDR1 is SNHLY and CDR2 FYNNEI. CDR3 length: 14 amino acids. Between the trimmed V and J ends, which lost 4 bases and 2 bases, there was a span of 9 bases. Looking up the rest from reference TRBV2 and TRBJ1-5 gives the full variable domain: EPEVTQTPSHQVTQMGQEVILRCVPISNHLYFYWYRQILGQKVEFLVSFYNNEISEKSEIFDDQFSVERPDGSNFTLKIRSTKLEDSAMYFCASSVEQGNQPQHFGDGTRLSIL.